Listed below are T cell receptor beta chains from one sample, sequenced in a study of T cell responses to AZD1222 COVID-19 vaccine. This table comes from immunoSEQ multiplex PCR, and its TCRdb copy is limited to in-frame clones, with some not included. This sample yields over 150,000 clones, of which about 86% are seen a single time; more than 5.5% belongs to the top ten. The sequencing here drew on peripheral blood, taken on day 0 of MenACWY control vaccination. The receptors shown here come from an adult in good health. The CDR3 runs from the conserved cysteine through the conserved F or W. D genes are given only for firm matches. Part of the rows lack a size; the others show once, few, many or a class for expanded clones.

CDR3 DNA: TGTGCCAGCAGCCCCAACGTTCGCTATGGCTACACCTTC
CDR3 protein: CASSPNVRYGYTF
clone size: NA
V gene: TRBV12-3/TRBV12-4
D gene: NA
J gene: TRBJ1-2

CDR3 DNA: TGCGCCAGCAGCTCAGAGTACGGGAGAAGCGATGAGCAGTTCTTC
CDR3 protein: CASSSEYGRSDEQFF
clone size: few
V gene: TRBV5-1
D gene: NA
J gene: TRBJ2-1

CDR3 DNA: TGTGCCAGCAGCGTAGGGGAGAACACTGAAGCTTTCTTT
CDR3 protein: CASSVGENTEAFF
clone size: NA
V gene: TRBV9
D gene: NA
J gene: TRBJ1-1

CDR3 DNA: TGTGCCAGCAGCTTGGAACCAGGTAGCAATCAGCCCCAGCATTTT
CDR3 protein: CASSLEPGSNQPQHF
clone size: NA
V gene: TRBV5-4
D gene: NA
J gene: TRBJ1-5

CDR3 DNA: TGTGCCAGTAGTAGCGGACAGGGTGATCCGACCTACGAGCAGTACTTC
CDR3 protein: CASSSGQGDPTYEQYF
clone size: NA
V gene: TRBV19
D gene: TRBD1
J gene: TRBJ2-7

CDR3 DNA: TGTGCCAGCAGTTGGACAGATACGCAGTATTTT
CDR3 protein: CASSWTDTQYF
clone size: NA
V gene: TRBV7-2
D gene: NA
J gene: TRBJ2-3

CDR3 DNA: TGTGCCAGTAGTCTTCCTTCAGGGGTCTATAGTGAAAAACTGTTTTTT
CDR3 protein: CASSLPSGVYSEKLFF
clone size: NA
V gene: TRBV19
D gene: NA
J gene: TRBJ1-4

CDR3 DNA: TGTGCCAGCAGAGGCCCGGGAACAGATACGCAGTATTTT
CDR3 protein: CASRGPGTDTQYF
clone size: NA
V gene: TRBV6-4
D gene: NA
J gene: TRBJ2-3

CDR3 DNA: TGCGCCAGCAGTGGTCTAGCGGGAGGGTATCTGGACACCGGGGAGCTGTTTTTT
CDR3 protein: CASSGLAGGYLDTGELFF
clone size: NA
V gene: TRBV10-2
D gene: TRBD2
J gene: TRBJ2-2

CDR3 DNA: TGCGCCAGCGGGCGGGACAGGCAAGGGGAGCGCCCCACCTACGAGCAGTACTTC
CDR3 protein: CASGRDRQGERPTYEQYF
clone size: NA
V gene: TRBV5-1
D gene: TRBD1
J gene: TRBJ2-7

CDR3 DNA: TGTGCCAGCAGCTCCGATTCGAACGTAAATTCACCCCTCCACTTT
CDR3 protein: CASSSDSNVNSPLHF
clone size: NA
V gene: TRBV5-4
D gene: NA
J gene: TRBJ1-6

CDR3 DNA: TGTGCCTGGAGTGATGATTCACCCCTCCACTTT
CDR3 protein: CAWSDDSPLHF
clone size: NA
V gene: TRBV30
D gene: NA
J gene: TRBJ1-6

CDR3 DNA: TGCGCCAGCAGCTTGGTGGCTGAGAATGAGCAGTTCTTC
CDR3 protein: CASSLVAENEQFF
clone size: NA
V gene: TRBV5-1
D gene: NA
J gene: TRBJ2-1

CDR3 DNA: TGTGCCAGCTCACCGCGAGGAGATCAGCCCCAGCATTTT
CDR3 protein: CASSPRGDQPQHF
clone size: NA
V gene: TRBV18
D gene: NA
J gene: TRBJ1-5

CDR3 DNA: TGTGCCAGCAGCCCTCTCGGGACAGGGATCACCGGGGAGCTGTTTTTT
CDR3 protein: CASSPLGTGITGELFF
clone size: NA
V gene: TRBV9
D gene: TRBD1
J gene: TRBJ2-2

CDR3 DNA: TGTGCCAGCAGCGAGGGACAGAACACTGAAGCTTTCTTT
CDR3 protein: CASSEGQNTEAFF
clone size: few
V gene: TRBV6-6
D gene: NA
J gene: TRBJ1-1

CDR3 DNA: TGTGCCAGCAGCTTGCAATCTTTCTCTGGGGCCAACGTCCTGACTTTC
CDR3 protein: CASSLQSFSGANVLTF
clone size: NA
V gene: TRBV6-6
D gene: NA
J gene: TRBJ2-6

CDR3 DNA: TGTGCCAGTAGTATTCGAGCGGGAGAAGTCCACGAGCAGTACTTC
CDR3 protein: CASSIRAGEVHEQYF
clone size: NA
V gene: TRBV19
D gene: TRBD2
J gene: TRBJ2-7

CDR3 DNA: TGCGCCAGCAGCGGACTAGCGGGAGCGGCGGGAGAGACCCAGTACTTC
CDR3 protein: CASSGLAGAAGETQYF
clone size: NA
V gene: TRBV5-1
D gene: TRBD2
J gene: TRBJ2-5

CDR3 DNA: TGCGCCAGCAGCCAGTCAGGAGGCGGGCATGGATACTATGGCTACACCTTC
CDR3 protein: CASSQSGGGHGYYGYTF
clone size: NA
V gene: TRBV4-1
D gene: NA
J gene: TRBJ1-2

CDR3 DNA: TGTGCTAGCAGCTTAGGGAGACAGGGGACAGATACGCAGTATTTT
CDR3 protein: CASSLGRQGTDTQYF
clone size: NA
V gene: TRBV7-7
D gene: TRBD1
J gene: TRBJ2-3

CDR3 DNA: TGTGCCAGCAACCAAGATCGTGGGGCTAGCGGCTACACCTTC
CDR3 protein: CASNQDRGASGYTF
clone size: NA
V gene: TRBV7-9
D gene: NA
J gene: TRBJ1-2

CDR3 DNA: TGTGCCAGCAGCTTAACGCTACGGGGAAGCACAGATACGCAGTATTTT
CDR3 protein: CASSLTLRGSTDTQYF
clone size: NA
V gene: TRBV7-8
D gene: NA
J gene: TRBJ2-3

CDR3 DNA: TGTGCCAGCAGCCTCCTACGTCGCGATGAGCAGTTCTTC
CDR3 protein: CASSLLRRDEQFF
clone size: NA
V gene: TRBV6-2/TRBV6-3
D gene: NA
J gene: TRBJ2-1

CDR3 DNA: TGTGCCAGTAGTACCGACAGGGTACAAGAGACCCAGTACTTC
CDR3 protein: CASSTDRVQETQYF
clone size: NA
V gene: TRBV19
D gene: TRBD1
J gene: TRBJ2-5

CDR3 DNA: TGCAGCGTTGGTGAGGACACCTCAACTAATGAAAAACTGTTTTTT
CDR3 protein: CSVGEDTSTNEKLFF
clone size: NA
V gene: TRBV29-1
D gene: NA
J gene: TRBJ1-4

CDR3 DNA: TGTGCCAGCAGCCCCGAGACGGGCAATTCCTACGAGCAGTACTTC
CDR3 protein: CASSPETGNSYEQYF
clone size: NA
V gene: TRBV13
D gene: NA
J gene: TRBJ2-7

CDR3 DNA: TGTGCCAGCAGTGGACAGTATAGCAATCAGCCCCAGCATTTT
CDR3 protein: CASSGQYSNQPQHF
clone size: once
V gene: TRBV2
D gene: NA
J gene: TRBJ1-5

CDR3 DNA: TGTGCCAGTATTATGACAGGGGGCAAACCCGGGGAGCTGTTTTTT
CDR3 protein: CASIMTGGKPGELFF
clone size: NA
V gene: TRBV19
D gene: TRBD1
J gene: TRBJ2-2

CDR3 DNA: TGTGCCACCAGTGACCCTCAGGGGGCTGGTGAGACCCAGTACTTC
CDR3 protein: CATSDPQGAGETQYF
clone size: NA
V gene: TRBV24-1
D gene: TRBD1
J gene: TRBJ2-5

CDR3 DNA: TGCGCCAGCAGCAAGGACCGTCCTAGCACAGATACGCAGTATTTT
CDR3 protein: CASSKDRPSTDTQYF
clone size: NA
V gene: TRBV5-1
D gene: NA
J gene: TRBJ2-3

CDR3 DNA: TGTGCCATCAGTGATTTACTGGAGACCTACGAGCAGTACTTC
CDR3 protein: CAISDLLETYEQYF
clone size: NA
V gene: TRBV10-3
D gene: NA
J gene: TRBJ2-7

CDR3 DNA: TGTGCCAGCAGCCCGGGACACTCCACTGGCTATGGCTACACCTTC
CDR3 protein: CASSPGHSTGYGYTF
clone size: NA
V gene: TRBV3-1/TRBV3-2
D gene: NA
J gene: TRBJ1-2

CDR3 DNA: TGTGCCAGCAGCTTAGATGAGGGGAGGTATGAGCAGTTCTTC
CDR3 protein: CASSLDEGRYEQFF
clone size: NA
V gene: TRBV7-8
D gene: NA
J gene: TRBJ2-1

CDR3 DNA: TGTGCCAGCAGCTTGGACATTGGAAACACCATATATTTT
CDR3 protein: CASSLDIGNTIYF
clone size: NA
V gene: TRBV5-4
D gene: NA
J gene: TRBJ1-3

CDR3 DNA: TGCAGCGTTGCCCCTGGGGGGGGAACCTACAATGAGCAGTTCTTC
CDR3 protein: CSVAPGGGTYNEQFF
clone size: NA
V gene: TRBV29-1
D gene: TRBD2
J gene: TRBJ2-1

CDR3 DNA: TGTGCCACCAGCAAAAGGGCCAGGGGGGATCAGCCCCAGCATTTT
CDR3 protein: CATSKRARGDQPQHF
clone size: NA
V gene: TRBV15
D gene: TRBD1
J gene: TRBJ1-5

CDR3 DNA: TGTGCCAGCTCTCGGACCCCACAGAACACCGGGGAGCTGTTTTTT
CDR3 protein: CASSRTPQNTGELFF
clone size: NA
V gene: TRBV5-4
D gene: NA
J gene: TRBJ2-2

CDR3 DNA: TGTGCCAGCAGCTTAGTCCCCGCTGGCGTGGGTAATCAGCCCCAGCATTTT
CDR3 protein: CASSLVPAGVGNQPQHF
clone size: NA
V gene: TRBV5-5
D gene: NA
J gene: TRBJ1-5

CDR3 DNA: TGTGCCAGCAGTTTCTCGGCGGGCACTGAAGCTTTCTTT
CDR3 protein: CASSFSAGTEAFF
clone size: NA
V gene: TRBV28
D gene: NA
J gene: TRBJ1-1

CDR3 DNA: TGTGCCAGCAGCTTAGATCGAAAAGGGGCCTACGAGCAGTACTTC
CDR3 protein: CASSLDRKGAYEQYF
clone size: NA
V gene: TRBV11-2
D gene: NA
J gene: TRBJ2-7

CDR3 DNA: TGTGCCAGCAGAACTAGCGGAGCCTACGAGCAGTACTTC
CDR3 protein: CASRTSGAYEQYF
clone size: NA
V gene: TRBV12-3/TRBV12-4
D gene: TRBD2
J gene: TRBJ2-7

CDR3 DNA: TGCGCCAGCAGCCCCGAGGGACAGGGGGCGCGAGTAGCTTTCTTT
CDR3 protein: CASSPEGQGARVAFF
clone size: NA
V gene: TRBV5-1
D gene: TRBD1
J gene: TRBJ1-1

CDR3 DNA: TGTGCCAGCAGCTTCGGACAGGGACTAGCGCGCGAGCAGTACTTC
CDR3 protein: CASSFGQGLAREQYF
clone size: NA
V gene: TRBV7-2
D gene: TRBD2
J gene: TRBJ2-7

CDR3 DNA: TGTGCCAGCAGTTACAGGGCGTCACGAGATACGCAGTATTTT
CDR3 protein: CASSYRASRDTQYF
clone size: NA
V gene: TRBV7-2
D gene: NA
J gene: TRBJ2-3

CDR3 DNA: TGTGCCAGTACCACCAGGGGGACAGGGGGCTCCCGGGGTCCCCAGCATTTT
CDR3 protein: CASTTRGTGGSRGPQHF
clone size: NA
V gene: TRBV19
D gene: TRBD1
J gene: TRBJ1-5

CDR3 DNA: TGTGCTAGTGGTCGAATCGGGACTAGCGGGGTCACAGATACGCAGTATTTT
CDR3 protein: CASGRIGTSGVTDTQYF
clone size: NA
V gene: TRBV12-5
D gene: TRBD2
J gene: TRBJ2-3

CDR3 DNA: TGTGCCAGCAGTTGGGGAGACTATGGCTACACCTTC
CDR3 protein: CASSWGDYGYTF
clone size: once
V gene: TRBV28
D gene: NA
J gene: TRBJ1-2

CDR3 DNA: TGTGCCAGTAGTCCACATCAAAAAGGACGGGAAAAACTGTTTTTT
CDR3 protein: CASSPHQKGREKLFF
clone size: NA
V gene: TRBV19
D gene: NA
J gene: TRBJ1-4

CDR3 DNA: TGTGCCAGCGCAGGTCTGGGCACTGAAGCTTTCTTT
CDR3 protein: CASAGLGTEAFF
clone size: NA
V gene: TRBV5-4
D gene: NA
J gene: TRBJ1-1

CDR3 DNA: TGTGCCAGCAGCAGCTTATTTAGTGATGAAAAACTGTTTTTT
CDR3 protein: CASSSLFSDEKLFF
clone size: NA
V gene: TRBV28
D gene: NA
J gene: TRBJ1-4

CDR3 DNA: TGTGCCAGCAGCCCTAGGTTTCCTGGCGCTACCTCCTACGAGCAGTACTTC
CDR3 protein: CASSPRFPGATSYEQYF
clone size: NA
V gene: TRBV7-8
D gene: NA
J gene: TRBJ2-7

CDR3 DNA: TGTGCCAGCAGTGGAACTAGCGGGCACCACAATGAGCAGTTCTTC
CDR3 protein: CASSGTSGHHNEQFF
clone size: NA
V gene: TRBV2
D gene: TRBD2
J gene: TRBJ2-1

CDR3 DNA: TGCGCCAGCAGCGGGCCGGGCCTGAACACTGAAGCTTTCTTT
CDR3 protein: CASSGPGLNTEAFF
clone size: NA
V gene: TRBV5-1
D gene: NA
J gene: TRBJ1-1

CDR3 DNA: TGTGCCAGCAGCCAAGATCTTGGACAGTCAACTAATGAAAAACTGTTTTTT
CDR3 protein: CASSQDLGQSTNEKLFF
clone size: NA
V gene: TRBV4-2
D gene: NA
J gene: TRBJ1-4